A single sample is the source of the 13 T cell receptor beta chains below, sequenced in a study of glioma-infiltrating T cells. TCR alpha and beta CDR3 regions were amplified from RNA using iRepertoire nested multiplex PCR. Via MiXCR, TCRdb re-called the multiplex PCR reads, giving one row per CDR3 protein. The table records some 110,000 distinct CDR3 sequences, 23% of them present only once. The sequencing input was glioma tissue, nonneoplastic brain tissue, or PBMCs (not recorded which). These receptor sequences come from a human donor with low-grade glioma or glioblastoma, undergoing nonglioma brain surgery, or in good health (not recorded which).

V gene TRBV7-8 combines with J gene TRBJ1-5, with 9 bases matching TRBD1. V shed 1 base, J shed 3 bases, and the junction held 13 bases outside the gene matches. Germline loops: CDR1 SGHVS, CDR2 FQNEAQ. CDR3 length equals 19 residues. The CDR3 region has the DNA TGTGCCAGCAGCTTAGAATTCTATGGGGACAGGGTTCTCAATCAGCCCCAGCATTTT. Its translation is CASSLEFYGDRVLNQPQHF.

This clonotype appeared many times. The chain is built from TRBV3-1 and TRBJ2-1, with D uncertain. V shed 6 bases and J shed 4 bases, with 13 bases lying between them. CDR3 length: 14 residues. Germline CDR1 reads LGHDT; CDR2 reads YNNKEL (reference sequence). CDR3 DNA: TGTGCCAGCAGGGGATTGAGCGATTACAATGAGCAGTTCTTC. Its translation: CASRGLSDYNEQFF.

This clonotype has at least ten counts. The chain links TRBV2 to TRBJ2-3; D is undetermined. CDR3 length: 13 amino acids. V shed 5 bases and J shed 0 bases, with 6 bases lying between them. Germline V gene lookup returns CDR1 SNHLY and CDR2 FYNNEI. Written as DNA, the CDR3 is TGTGCCAGCAGTAGCGTCAGCACAGATACGCAGTATTTT. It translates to CASSSVSTDTQYF.

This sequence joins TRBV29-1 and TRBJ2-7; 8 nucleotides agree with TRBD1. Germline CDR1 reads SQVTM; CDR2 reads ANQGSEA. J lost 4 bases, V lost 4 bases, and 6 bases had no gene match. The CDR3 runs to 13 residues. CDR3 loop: CSVGLTGEYEQYF. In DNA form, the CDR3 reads TGCAGCGTTGGCCTGACAGGGGAATACGAGCAGTACTTC.

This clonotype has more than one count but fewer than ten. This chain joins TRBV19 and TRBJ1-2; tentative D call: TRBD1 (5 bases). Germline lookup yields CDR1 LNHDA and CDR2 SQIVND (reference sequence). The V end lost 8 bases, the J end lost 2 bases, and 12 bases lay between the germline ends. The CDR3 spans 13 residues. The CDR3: CASHYGANYGYTF. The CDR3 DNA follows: TGTGCCAGTCATTACGGGGCCAACTATGGCTACACCTTC.

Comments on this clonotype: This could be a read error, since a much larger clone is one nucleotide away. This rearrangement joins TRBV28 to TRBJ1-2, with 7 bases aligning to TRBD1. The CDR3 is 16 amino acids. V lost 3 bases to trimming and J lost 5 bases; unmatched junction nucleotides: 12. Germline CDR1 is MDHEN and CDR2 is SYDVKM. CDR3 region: CASSFRGARAQYGYTF. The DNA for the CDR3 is TGTGCCAGCAGTTTCAGGGGGGCAAGGGCTCAGTATGGCTACACCTTC.

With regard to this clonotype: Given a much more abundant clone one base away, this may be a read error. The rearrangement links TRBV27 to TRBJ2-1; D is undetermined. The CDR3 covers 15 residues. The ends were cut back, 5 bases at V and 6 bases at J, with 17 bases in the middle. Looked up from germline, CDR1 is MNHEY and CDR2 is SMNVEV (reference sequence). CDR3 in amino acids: CASSLSPIRCNEQFF. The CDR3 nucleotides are TGTGCCAGCAGTCTCTCTCCAATACGCTGCAATGAGCAGTTCTTC.

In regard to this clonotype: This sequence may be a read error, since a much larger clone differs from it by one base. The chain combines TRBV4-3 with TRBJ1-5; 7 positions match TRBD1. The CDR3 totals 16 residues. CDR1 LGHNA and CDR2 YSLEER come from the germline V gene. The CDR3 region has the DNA TGCGCCAGCAGCCAGGACAACAGGGGAAGCAATCAGCCCCAGAATTTT. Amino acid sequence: CASSQDNRGSNQPQNF.

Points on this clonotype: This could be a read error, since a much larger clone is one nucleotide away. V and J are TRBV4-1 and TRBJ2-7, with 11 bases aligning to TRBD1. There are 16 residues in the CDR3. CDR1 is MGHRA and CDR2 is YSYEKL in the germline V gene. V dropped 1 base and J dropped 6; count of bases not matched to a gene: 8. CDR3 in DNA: TGCGCCAGCAGCCAAGTGGCAGGACAGGGGGCCTGCGAGCAGTACTTC. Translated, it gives CASSQVAGQGACEQYF.

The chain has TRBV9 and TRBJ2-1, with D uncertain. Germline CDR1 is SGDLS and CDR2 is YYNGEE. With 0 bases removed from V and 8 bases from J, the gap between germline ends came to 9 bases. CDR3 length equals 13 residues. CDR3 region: CASSVDRSHEQFF. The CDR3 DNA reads TGTGCCAGCAGCGTAGATAGGTCGCATGAGCAGTTCTTC.

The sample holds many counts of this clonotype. CDR3 nucleotides: TGTGCCAGTAGTTTCACAGGGATTAGCAATCAGCCCCAGCATTTT. This translates into CASSFTGISNQPQHF. The V gene is TRBV19, the J gene TRBJ1-5; a weak D match, TRBD1 (6 bases). The CDR3 is made up of 15 amino acids. The V end lost 5 bases, the J end lost 0 bases, and 11 bases lay between the germline ends. The germline V gene has CDR1 LNHDA and CDR2 SQIVND (reference sequence).

CDR3 in DNA: TGCGCCAGCAGCTTGGTTACTGCTGGGGCCAACGTCCTGACTTTC. Translation: CASSLVTAGANVLTF. This chain connects TRBV5-1 to TRBJ2-6; D ambiguous. This CDR3 is built from 15 residues. The germline CDR1 and CDR2 sequences are SGHRS and YFSETQ. Trimming removed 0 bases from V and 2 bases from J, with 6 bases in between. The complete variable domain, with remaining parts taken from reference TRBV5-1 and TRBJ2-6, reads KAGVTQTPRYLIKTRGQQVTLSCSPISGHRSVSWYQQTPGQGLQFLFEYFSETQRNKGNFPGRFSGRQFSNSRSEMNVSTLELGDSALYLCASSLVTAGANVLTFGAGSRLTVL.

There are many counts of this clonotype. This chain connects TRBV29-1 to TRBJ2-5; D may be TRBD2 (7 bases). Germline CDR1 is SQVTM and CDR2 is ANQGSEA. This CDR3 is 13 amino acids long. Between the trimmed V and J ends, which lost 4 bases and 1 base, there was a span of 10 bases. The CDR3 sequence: CSVVGGLQETQYF. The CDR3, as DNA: TGCAGCGTTGTGGGGGGGCTCCAAGAGACCCAGTACTTC.